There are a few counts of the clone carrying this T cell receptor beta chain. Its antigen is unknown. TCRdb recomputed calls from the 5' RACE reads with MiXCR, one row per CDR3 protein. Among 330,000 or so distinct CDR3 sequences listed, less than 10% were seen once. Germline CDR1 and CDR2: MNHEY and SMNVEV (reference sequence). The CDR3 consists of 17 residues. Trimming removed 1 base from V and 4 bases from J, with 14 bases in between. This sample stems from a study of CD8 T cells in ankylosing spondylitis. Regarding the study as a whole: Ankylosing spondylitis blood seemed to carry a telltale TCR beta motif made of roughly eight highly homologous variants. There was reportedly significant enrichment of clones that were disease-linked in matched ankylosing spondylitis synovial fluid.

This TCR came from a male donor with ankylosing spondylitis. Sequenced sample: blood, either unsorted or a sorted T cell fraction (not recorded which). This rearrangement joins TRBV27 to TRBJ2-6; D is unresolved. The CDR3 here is CASSLFGVTSGANVLTF. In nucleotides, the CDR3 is TGTGCCAGCAGTTTATTTGGGGTTACCTCGGGGGCCAACGTCCTGACTTTC.